This T cell receptor (beta chain) appears in the sequencing data of a study of OX40 agonist ivuxolimab in advanced cancers. Study-wide context: Ivuxolimab was a fully human IgG2 agonistic monoclonal antibody targeting the costimulatory receptor OX40 (CD134). Patients were allowed to have had prior anti-PD-1, anti-PD-L1 or anti-CTLA-4 therapy, and approximately 40% of the dose-escalation patients had been treated with checkpoint inhibitors. The dose-escalation cohort was roughly 83% male with a mean age of about 65 years, ranging from about 23 to 85. Three dose-escalation patients achieved partial responses, one with hepatocellular carcinoma and two with cutaneous melanoma. The point of sequencing TCRbeta in the periphery was to test whether ivuxolimab changed TCR sequence diversity and drove clonal T-cell expansion. Of the roughly 51 dose-escalation patients, hepatocellular carcinoma was present in around 19, melanoma in approximately 15, renal cell carcinoma in 9 and head and neck cancer in 9. The paper reports the monotherapy dose-escalation portion (N of about 56 patients) of the phase I ivuxolimab trial. Intravenous ivuxolimab was administered to patients every 2 weeks at six dose levels: 0.01, 0.1, 0.3, 1.5, 3 and 10 mg/kg. Findings and caveats that apply to the study as a whole: Antigen specificity was not determined for the clonally expanded peripheral T cells. After ivuxolimab, CD8+ T cells had more expanded clones than CD4+ T cells on average. In the 0.1-3.0 mg/kg groups, partial responders were among the patients with the lowest normalized peripheral clonal expansion, particularly in CD8+ T cells. At doses from 0.1 to 3.0 mg/kg, clonal expansion was seen in both CD4+ and CD8+ blood T cells between baseline and week 6. Low levels of normalized T-cell clonal expansion were also seen in some nonresponding patients.

Genomic DNA was isolated from the sorted cells so that the TCRbeta CDR3 region could be sequenced. TCRbeta CDR3 regions were sequenced using the immunoSEQ Assay. The immuneACCESS repertoire file appears here via TCRdb, limited to in-frame rearrangements. These files lack a portion of the clones; in checked studies, under half of the deficit traces to unresolved V genes, and the cause of the others is not known. This sample lists about 99,000 clones; about 91% were detected once. The ten most abundant clones make up around 0.31% of the sample. Patients with autoimmune disease history or receiving systemic immunosuppression were excluded from the trial. Peripheral blood for TCR sequencing was collected from all dose cohorts at baseline, on cycle 4 day 1, and on cycle 7 day 1. The samples were taken from a phase I, first-in-human, multicenter, open-label dose-escalation trial of ivuxolimab. The trial enrolled adults with locally advanced or metastatic head and neck squamous cell, hepatocellular, melanoma or renal cell carcinoma. Before TCR sequencing, CD4+ and CD8+ T cells were separately sorted from peripheral blood.

In this sample, this clone turned up a few times. What antigen it recognizes has not been identified. No much larger clone exists at a distance of one base, and base qualities are not known. The source of this sequence is an adult with an advanced solid tumor such as melanoma, head and neck, liver or kidney cancer. Here the sequenced sample was CD4+ or CD8+ T cells sorted from blood, taken in a trial of the OX40 agonist ivuxolimab.

The CDR3 has the sequence CASSRANYGYTF. The DNA sequence is as follows: TGTGCCAGCAGCAGGGCCAACTATGGCTACACCTTC. Rearrangement joined TRBV5-8 to TRBJ1-2, with the D gene not clear enough to name. From the cysteine up to the phenylalanine, the CDR3 has a length of 12 residues. Only the CDR3 portion is preserved as DNA: 36 bases, with reading frame beginning at the first base. V loses 4 bases, J loses 2 bases, and the germline ends lie 6 bases apart. CDR1 and CDR2 are read off the germline V gene as SGHTS and YDEGEE.